The clone carrying this TCR beta chain was detected ten times or more. Germline V CDR1 and CDR2: KGHSH, LQKENI. The CDR3 is made up of 14 amino acids. The J segment lost 5 bases and the V segment lost 6 bases, leaving 9 bases of the junction unmatched. MiXCR, applied by TCRdb to the reads, yields one record per CDR3 protein. The table includes roughly 20,000 distinct CDR3 sequences, more than 8.5% detected once. This sample is part of a study of type 1 regulatory T cells. This TCR came from a human donor in good health. The chain links TRBV18 to TRBJ1-1; TRBD1 matches 7 bases. Sequencing was done on a sample of CD4+ T cells, either the whole sample or a sorted fraction (not recorded which). The CDR3 is CASSRQGGVTEAFF. The CDR3 DNA reads TGTGCCAGCTCGAGACAGGGAGGGGTAACTGAAGCTTTCTTT. Together with reference TRBV18 and TRBJ1-1, the CDR3 gives the full variable domain: NAGVMQNPRHLVRRRGQEARLRCSPMKGHSHVYWYRQLPEEGLKFMVYLQKENIIDESGMPKERFSAEFPKEGPSILRIQQVVRGDSAAYFCASSRQGGVTEAFFGQGTRLTVV.